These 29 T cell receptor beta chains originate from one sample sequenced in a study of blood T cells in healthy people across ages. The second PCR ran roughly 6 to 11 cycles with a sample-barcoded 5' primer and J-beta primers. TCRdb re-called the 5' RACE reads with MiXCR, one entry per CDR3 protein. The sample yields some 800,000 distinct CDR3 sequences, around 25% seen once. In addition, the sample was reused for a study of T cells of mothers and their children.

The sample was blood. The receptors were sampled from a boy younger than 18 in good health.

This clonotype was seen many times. The CDR3 DNA reads TGCAGCGTTGTCAGTACAGGGGGGTCCTACGAGCAGTACTTC. Amino acid sequence: CSVVSTGGSYEQYF. This chain joins TRBV29-1 and TRBJ2-7, with TRBD1 matching 8 bases. Germline V gene data show CDR1 as SQVTM and CDR2 as ANQGSEA. This CDR3 is 14 amino acids long. With 4 bases clipped from V and 1 base from J, the junction kept 6 bases outside the gene matches.

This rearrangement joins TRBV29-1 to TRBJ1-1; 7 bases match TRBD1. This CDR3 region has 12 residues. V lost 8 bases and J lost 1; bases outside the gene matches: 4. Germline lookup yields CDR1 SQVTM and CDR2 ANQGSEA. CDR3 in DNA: TGCAGCTCACGGACAGGGAACACTGAAGCTTTCTTT. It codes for CSSRTGNTEAFF.

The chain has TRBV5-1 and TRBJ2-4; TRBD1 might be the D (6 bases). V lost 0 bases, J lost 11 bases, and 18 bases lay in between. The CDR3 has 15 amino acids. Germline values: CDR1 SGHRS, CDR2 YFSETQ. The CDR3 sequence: CASSLEGELSNVQYF. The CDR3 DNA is TGCGCCAGCAGCTTGGAGGGGGAACTGTCCAACGTTCAGTACTTC.

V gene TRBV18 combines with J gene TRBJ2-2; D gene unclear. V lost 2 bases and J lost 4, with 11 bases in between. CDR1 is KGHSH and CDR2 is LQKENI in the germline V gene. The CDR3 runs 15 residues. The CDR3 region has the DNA TGTGCCAGCTCACCAATGGCGTCGAGCACCGGGGAGCTGTTTTTT. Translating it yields CASSPMASSTGELFF.

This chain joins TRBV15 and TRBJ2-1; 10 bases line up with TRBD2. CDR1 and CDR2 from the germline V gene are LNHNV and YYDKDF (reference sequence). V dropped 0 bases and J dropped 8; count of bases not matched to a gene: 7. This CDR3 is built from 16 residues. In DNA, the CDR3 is TGTGCCACCAGCAGAGAAGGGCCTAGCGGGAGCTATGAGCAGTTCTTC. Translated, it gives CATSREGPSGSYEQFF.

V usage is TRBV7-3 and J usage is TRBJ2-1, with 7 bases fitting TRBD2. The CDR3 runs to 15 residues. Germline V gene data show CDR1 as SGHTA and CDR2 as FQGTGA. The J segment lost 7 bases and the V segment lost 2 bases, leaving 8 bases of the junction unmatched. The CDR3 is CASSLSWGGGNEQFF. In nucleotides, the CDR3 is TGTGCCAGCAGCTTATCGTGGGGGGGAGGGAATGAGCAGTTCTTC.

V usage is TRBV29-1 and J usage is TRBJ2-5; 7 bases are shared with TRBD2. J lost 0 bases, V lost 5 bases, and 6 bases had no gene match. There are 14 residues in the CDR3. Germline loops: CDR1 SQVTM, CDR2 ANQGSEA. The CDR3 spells CSVSSGAYQETQYF. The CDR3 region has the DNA TGCAGCGTTTCTAGCGGAGCGTACCAAGAGACCCAGTACTTC.

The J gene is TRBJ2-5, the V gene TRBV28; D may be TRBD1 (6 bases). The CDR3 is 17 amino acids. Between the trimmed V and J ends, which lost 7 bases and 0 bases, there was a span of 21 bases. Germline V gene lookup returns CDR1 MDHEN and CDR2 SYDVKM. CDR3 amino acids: CASKAAGVVEYQETQYF. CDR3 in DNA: TGTGCCAGCAAGGCCGCAGGGGTCGTGGAGTACCAAGAGACCCAGTACTTC.

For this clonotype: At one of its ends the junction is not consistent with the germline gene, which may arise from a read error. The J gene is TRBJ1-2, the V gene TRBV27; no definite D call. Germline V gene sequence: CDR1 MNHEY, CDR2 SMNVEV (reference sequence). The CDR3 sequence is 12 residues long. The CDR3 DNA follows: TGCGCCAGCAGCCCCCAAGGCAGCGGCTACACCTTC. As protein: CASSPQGSGYTF.

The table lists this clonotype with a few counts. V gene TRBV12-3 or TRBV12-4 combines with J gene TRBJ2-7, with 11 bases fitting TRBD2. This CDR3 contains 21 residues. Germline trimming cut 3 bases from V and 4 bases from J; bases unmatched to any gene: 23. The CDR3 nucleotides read TGTGCCAGCAGTTTTTATAAATCGAGACTAGCGGGGAGCGGGGATGTTTACGAGCAGTACTTC. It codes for CASSFYKSRLAGSGDVYEQYF.

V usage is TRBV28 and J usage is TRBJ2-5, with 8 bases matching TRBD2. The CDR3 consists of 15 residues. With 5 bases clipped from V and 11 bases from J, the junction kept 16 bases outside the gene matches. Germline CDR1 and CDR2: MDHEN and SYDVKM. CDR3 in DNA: TGTGCCAGCAGTCCCTCGCGGGGGGCCCTCTTGGAGCAGTACTTC. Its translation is CASSPSRGALLEQYF.

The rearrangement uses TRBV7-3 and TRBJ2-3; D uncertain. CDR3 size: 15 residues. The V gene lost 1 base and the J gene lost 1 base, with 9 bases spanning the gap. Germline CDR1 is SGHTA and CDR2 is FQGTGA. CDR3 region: CASSLSIGGTDTQYF. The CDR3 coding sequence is TGTGCCAGCAGCTTAAGCATAGGTGGCACAGATACGCAGTATTTT.

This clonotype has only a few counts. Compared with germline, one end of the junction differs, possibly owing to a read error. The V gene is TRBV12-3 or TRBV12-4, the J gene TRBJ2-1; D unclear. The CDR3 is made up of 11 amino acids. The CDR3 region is CASGSFNEQFF. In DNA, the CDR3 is TGTGCCAGCGGCTCCTTCAATGAGCAGTTCTTC.

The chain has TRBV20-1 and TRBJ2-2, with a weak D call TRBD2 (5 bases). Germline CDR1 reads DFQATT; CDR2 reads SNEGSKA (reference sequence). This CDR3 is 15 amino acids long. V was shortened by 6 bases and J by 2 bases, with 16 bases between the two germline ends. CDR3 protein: CSAKLLALNTGELFF. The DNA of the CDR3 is TGCAGTGCAAAGCTCCTAGCTCTAAACACCGGGGAGCTGTTTTTT.

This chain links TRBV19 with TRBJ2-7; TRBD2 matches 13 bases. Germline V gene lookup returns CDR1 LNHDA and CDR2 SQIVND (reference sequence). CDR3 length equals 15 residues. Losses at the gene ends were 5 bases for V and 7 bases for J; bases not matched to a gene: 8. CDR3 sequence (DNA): TGTGCCAGTAGTTCCGGGACTAGCGGGATGTTGGAGCAGTACTTC. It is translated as CASSSGTSGMLEQYF. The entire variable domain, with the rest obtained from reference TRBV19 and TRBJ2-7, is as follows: DGGITQSPKYLFRKEGQNVTLSCEQNLNHDAMYWYRQDPGQGLRLIYYSQIVNDFQKGDIAEGYSVSREKKESFPLTVTSAQKNPTAFYLCASSSGTSGMLEQYFGPGTRLTVT.

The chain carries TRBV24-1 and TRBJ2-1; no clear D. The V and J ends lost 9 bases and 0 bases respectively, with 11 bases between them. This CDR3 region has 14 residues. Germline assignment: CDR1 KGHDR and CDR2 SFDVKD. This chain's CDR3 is CATAPISSYNEQFF. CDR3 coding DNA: TGTGCCACCGCCCCGATTAGCTCCTACAATGAGCAGTTCTTC.

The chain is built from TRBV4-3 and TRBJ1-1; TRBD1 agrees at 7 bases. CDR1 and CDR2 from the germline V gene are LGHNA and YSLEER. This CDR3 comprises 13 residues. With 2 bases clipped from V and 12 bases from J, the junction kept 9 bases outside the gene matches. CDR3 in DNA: TGCGCCAGCAGCCAACATGACAGGGAGTCGACTTTCTTT. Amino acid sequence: CASSQHDRESTFF.

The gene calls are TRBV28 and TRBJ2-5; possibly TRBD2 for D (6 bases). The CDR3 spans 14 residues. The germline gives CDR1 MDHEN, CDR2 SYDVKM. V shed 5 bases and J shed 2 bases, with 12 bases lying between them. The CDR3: CASSIWRGQETQYF. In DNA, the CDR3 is TGTGCCAGCAGTATCTGGAGGGGACAAGAGACCCAGTACTTC.

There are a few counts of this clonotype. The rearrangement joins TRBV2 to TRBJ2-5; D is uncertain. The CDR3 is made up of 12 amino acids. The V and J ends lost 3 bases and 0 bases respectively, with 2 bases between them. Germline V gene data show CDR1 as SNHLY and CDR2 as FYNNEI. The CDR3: CASSDDQETQYF. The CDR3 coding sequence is TGTGCCAGCAGTGATGACCAAGAGACCCAGTACTTC.

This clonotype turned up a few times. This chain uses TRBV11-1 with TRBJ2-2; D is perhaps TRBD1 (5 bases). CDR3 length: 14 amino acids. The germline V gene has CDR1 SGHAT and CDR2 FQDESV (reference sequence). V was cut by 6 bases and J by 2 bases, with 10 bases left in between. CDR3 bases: TGTGCCAGCAGGAGACAGACCAACACCGGGGAGCTGTTTTTT. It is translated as CASRRQTNTGELFF.

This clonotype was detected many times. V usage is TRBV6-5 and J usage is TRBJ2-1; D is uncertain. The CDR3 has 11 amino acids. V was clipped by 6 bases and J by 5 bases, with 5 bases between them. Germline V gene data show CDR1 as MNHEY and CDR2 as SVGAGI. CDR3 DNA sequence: TGTGCCAGCAGCCGCAACAATGAGCAGTTCTTC. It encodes CASSRNNEQFF.

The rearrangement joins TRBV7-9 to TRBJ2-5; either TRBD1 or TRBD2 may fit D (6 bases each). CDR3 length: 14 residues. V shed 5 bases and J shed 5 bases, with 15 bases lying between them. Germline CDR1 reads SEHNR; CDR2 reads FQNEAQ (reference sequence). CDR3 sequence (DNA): TGTGCCAGCAGCCCAAAAGGGGGGCGTGAGACCCAGTACTTC. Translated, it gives CASSPKGGRETQYF. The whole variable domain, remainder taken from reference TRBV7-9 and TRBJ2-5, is DTGVSQNPRHKITKRGQNVTFRCDPISEHNRLYWYRQTLGQGPEFLTYFQNEAQLEKSRLLSDRFSAERPKGSFSTLEIQRTEQGDSAMYLCASSPKGGRETQYFGPGTRLLVL.

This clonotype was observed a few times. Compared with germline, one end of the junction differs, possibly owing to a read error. CDR3 DNA sequence: TGTGCCAGCGGTTACCCGATTCTCCGGAGGAGCTCCCATAATTCACCCCTCCACTTT. It yields the protein CASGYPILRRSSHNSPLHF. The J gene is TRBJ1-6, the V gene TRBV6-2 or TRBV6-3, with no clear D. The germline gives CDR1 MNHEY, CDR2 SVGEGT. CDR3 length: 19 amino acids.

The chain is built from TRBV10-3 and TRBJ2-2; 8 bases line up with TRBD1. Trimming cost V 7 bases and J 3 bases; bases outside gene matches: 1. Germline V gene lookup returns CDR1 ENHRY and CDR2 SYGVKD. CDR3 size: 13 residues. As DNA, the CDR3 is TGTGCCATCACAGGGGGCTACACCGGGGAGCTGTTTTTT. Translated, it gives CAITGGYTGELFF.

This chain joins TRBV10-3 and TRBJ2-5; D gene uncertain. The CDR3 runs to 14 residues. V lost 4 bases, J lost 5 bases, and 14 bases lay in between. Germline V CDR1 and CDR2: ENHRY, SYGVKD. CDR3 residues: CAISAGSGWETQYF. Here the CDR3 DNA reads TGTGCCATCAGTGCCGGATCGGGTTGGGAGACCCAGTACTTC.

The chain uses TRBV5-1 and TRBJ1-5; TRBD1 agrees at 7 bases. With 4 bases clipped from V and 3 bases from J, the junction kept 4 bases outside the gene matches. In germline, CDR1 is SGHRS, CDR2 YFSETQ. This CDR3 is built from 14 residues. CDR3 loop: CASSPGTDNQPQHF. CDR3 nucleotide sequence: TGCGCCAGCAGCCCTGGGACAGACAATCAGCCCCAGCATTTT.

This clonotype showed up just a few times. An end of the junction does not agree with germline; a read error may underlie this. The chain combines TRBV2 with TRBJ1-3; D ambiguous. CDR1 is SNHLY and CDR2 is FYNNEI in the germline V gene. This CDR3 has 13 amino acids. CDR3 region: CASSHKGGNTIYF. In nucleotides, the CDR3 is TGCGCCAGCAGCCACAAGGGTGGAAACACCATATATTTT.

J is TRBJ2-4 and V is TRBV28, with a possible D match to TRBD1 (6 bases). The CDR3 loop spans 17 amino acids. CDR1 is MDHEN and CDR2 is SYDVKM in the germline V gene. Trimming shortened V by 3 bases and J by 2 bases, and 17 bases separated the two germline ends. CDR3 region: CASSLRPPQGTKNIQYF. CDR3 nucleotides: TGTGCCAGCAGTTTGAGGCCCCCACAGGGTACCAAAAACATTCAGTACTTC. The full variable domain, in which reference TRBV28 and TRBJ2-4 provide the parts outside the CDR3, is DVKVTQSSRYLVKRTGEKVFLECVQDMDHENMFWYRQDPGLGLRLIYFSYDVKMKEKGDIPEGYSVSREKKERFSLILESASTNQTSMYLCASSLRPPQGTKNIQYFGAGTRLSVL.

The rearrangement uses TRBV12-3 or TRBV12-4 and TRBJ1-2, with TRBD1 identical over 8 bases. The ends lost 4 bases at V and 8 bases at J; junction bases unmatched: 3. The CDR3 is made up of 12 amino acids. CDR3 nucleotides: TGTGCCAGCAGTTGGTACAGGGGGGGCTACACCTTC. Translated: CASSWYRGGYTF.